The clone carrying this TCR beta chain has ten or more counts. Its antigen is still unknown. V lost 2 bases and J lost 10, with 9 bases in between. The CDR3 is 12 amino acids. The germline gives CDR1 MGHRA, CDR2 YSYEKL. The data were obtained in a study of T-cell memory formation after mild COVID-19. Study-level findings and limits: Pre-infection memory contained some responding clones, which suggested that cross-reactive memory had joined. CD8+ contracting clones occupied EMRA, while CD4+ ones occupied mainly CM and EM.

TCRdb fed the 5' RACE reads into MiXCR, producing one record per CDR3 protein. Seen here are hundreds of thousands of distinct CDR3 sequences, under 20% observed once, and the top ten hold roughly 23%. The TCR was taken from a man younger than 35 who had mild COVID-19 (a few samples of this study predate the infection). Cell type and time point are not known. The V call is TRBV4-1, the J call TRBJ2-1; D unresolved. The sample consisted of PBMCs or a T cell subset sorted from them (not recorded which). CDR3 protein: CASSQSRLEQFF. As DNA, the CDR3 is TGCGCCAGCAGCCAATCAAGGTTAGAGCAGTTCTTC.